The 6 T cell receptor beta chains below all came from one sample that was sequenced in a study of STAT5B mutations in CD4+ large granular lymphocyte leukemia. Clones were read by immunoSEQ multiplex PCR, and TCRdb kept only the in-frame ones, dropping some. The repertoire holds about 37,000 clones, about 85% seen once, with 3.4% in the top ten. Sequencing was performed on CD4+ T cells from blood buffy coats. These receptors all come from a human donor in good health.

This clone was found once. The V gene is TRBV18, the J gene TRBJ2-1; the D gene is possibly TRBD2 (6 bases). Between the trimmed V and J ends, which lost 6 bases and 5 bases, there was a span of 20 bases. From germline, CDR1 is KGHSH and CDR2 LQKENI. The CDR3 contains 16 residues. CDR3 DNA: TGTGCCAGCTCCCCCTTCTCGGCGGGGAACAACAATGAGCAGTTCTTC. Translated: CASSPFSAGNNNEQFF.

Points on this clone: The identical CDR3 is also encoded by other nucleotide sequences in the sample. The gene calls are TRBV5-1 and TRBJ2-3; 8 nucleotides align to TRBD1. The CDR3 consists of 15 residues. Germline loops: CDR1 SGHRS, CDR2 YFSETQ. V gave up 0 bases and J gave up 2 bases; unmatched junction bases: 2. CDR3 coding DNA: TGCGCCAGCAGCTTGGGACAGGGGAACACAGATACGCAGTATTTT. As protein: CASSLGQGNTDTQYF.

V gene TRBV27 combines with J gene TRBJ1-4; D might be TRBD1 (5 bases). Trimming cost V 3 bases and J 4 bases, with 9 bases left between them. The CDR3 has 14 amino acids. Germline CDR1 MNHEY, CDR2 SMNVEV (reference sequence). The CDR3, as DNA: TGTGCCAGCAGTTTGGGGCCGATTAATGAAAAACTGTTTTTT. It specifies CASSLGPINEKLFF.

The chain has TRBV2 and TRBJ1-1; 7 bases are shared with TRBD1. Germline V lookup: CDR1 SNHLY, CDR2 FYNNEI. The trim removed 7 bases at V and 5 bases at J, leaving 10 bases unmatched. This CDR3 is 14 amino acids long. In DNA, the CDR3 is TGTGCCAGCACCAAGACAGGGTCGGGGACTGAAGCTTTCTTT. Its protein is CASTKTGSGTEAFF.

This clone was counted a single time. The chain combines TRBV9 with TRBJ2-7, with 7 bases matching TRBD2. From germline, CDR1 is SGDLS and CDR2 YYNGEE. Unmatched junction bases numbered 5, after V lost 0 bases and J lost 2 bases. The CDR3 is 15 amino acids. CDR3 in amino acids: CASSVGLAVPYEQYF. CDR3 sequence (DNA): TGTGCCAGCAGCGTAGGGCTAGCGGTCCCCTACGAGCAGTACTTC.

The chain joins TRBV2 to TRBJ1-2; D is uncertain. Between the trimmed V and J ends, which lost 7 bases and 2 bases, there was a span of 8 bases. Looked up from germline, CDR1 is SNHLY and CDR2 is FYNNEI. The CDR3 totals 12 residues. The CDR3 sequence is CASNRQNYGYTF. The CDR3 bases are TGTGCCAGCAATCGTCAGAACTATGGCTACACCTTC.